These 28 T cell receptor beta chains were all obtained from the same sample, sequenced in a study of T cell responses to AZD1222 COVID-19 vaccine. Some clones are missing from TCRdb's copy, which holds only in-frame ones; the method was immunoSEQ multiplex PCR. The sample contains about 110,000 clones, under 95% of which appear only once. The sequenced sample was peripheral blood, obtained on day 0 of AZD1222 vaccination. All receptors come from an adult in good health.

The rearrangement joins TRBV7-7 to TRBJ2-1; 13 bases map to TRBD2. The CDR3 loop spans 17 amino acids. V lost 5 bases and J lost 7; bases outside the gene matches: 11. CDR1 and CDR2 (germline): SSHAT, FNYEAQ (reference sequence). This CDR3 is CASSPRTSGGARNEQFF. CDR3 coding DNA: TGTGCCAGCAGCCCCAGGACTAGCGGGGGAGCAAGGAATGAGCAGTTCTTC.

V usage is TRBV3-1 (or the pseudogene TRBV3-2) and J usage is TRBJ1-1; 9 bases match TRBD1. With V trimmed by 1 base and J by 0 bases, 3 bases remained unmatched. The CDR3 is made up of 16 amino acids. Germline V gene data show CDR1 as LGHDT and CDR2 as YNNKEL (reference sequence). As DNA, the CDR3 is TGTGCCAGCAGCCAAGGGACAGGGGATATGAACACTGAAGCTTTCTTT. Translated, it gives CASSQGTGDMNTEAFF.

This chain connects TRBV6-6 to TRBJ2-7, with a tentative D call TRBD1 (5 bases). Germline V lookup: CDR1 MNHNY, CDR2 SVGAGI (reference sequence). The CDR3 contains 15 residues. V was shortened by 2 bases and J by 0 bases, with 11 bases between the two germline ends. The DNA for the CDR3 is TGTGCCAGCAGTTACAGGGCAGGGATCTCCTACGAGCAGTACTTC. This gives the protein CASSYRAGISYEQYF.

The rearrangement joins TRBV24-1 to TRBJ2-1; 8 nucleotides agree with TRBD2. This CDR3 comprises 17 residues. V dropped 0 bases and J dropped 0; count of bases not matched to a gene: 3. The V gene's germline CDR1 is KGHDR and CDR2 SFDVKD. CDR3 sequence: CATSDLTTSGSYNEQFF. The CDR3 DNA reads TGTGCCACCAGTGATTTGACCACTAGCGGCTCCTACAATGAGCAGTTCTTC.

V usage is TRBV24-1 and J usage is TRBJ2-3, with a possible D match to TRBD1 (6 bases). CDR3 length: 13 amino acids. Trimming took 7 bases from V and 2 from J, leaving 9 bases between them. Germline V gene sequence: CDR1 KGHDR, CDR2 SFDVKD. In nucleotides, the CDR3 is TGTGCCACCAGGGACAGCATCACAGATACGCAGTATTTT. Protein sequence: CATRDSITDTQYF.

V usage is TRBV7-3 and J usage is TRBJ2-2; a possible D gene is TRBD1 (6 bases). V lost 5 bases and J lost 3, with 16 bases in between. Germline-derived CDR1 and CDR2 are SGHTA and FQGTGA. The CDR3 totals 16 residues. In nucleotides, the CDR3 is TGTGCCAGCAGCCCACAGGGTGCAAGGGACACCGGGGAGCTGTTTTTT. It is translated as CASSPQGARDTGELFF.

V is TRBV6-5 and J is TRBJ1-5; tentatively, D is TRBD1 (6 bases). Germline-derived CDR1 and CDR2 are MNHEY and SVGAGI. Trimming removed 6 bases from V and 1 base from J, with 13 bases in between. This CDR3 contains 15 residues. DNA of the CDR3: TGTGCCAGCAGAAAGGGGGATATAAGCAATCAGCCCCAGCATTTT. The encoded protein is CASRKGDISNQPQHF.

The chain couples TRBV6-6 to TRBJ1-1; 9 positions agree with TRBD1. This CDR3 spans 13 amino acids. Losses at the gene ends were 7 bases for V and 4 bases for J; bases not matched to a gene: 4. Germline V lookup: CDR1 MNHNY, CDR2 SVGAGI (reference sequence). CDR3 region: CASTKTGGTEAFF. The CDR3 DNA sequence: TGTGCCAGCACTAAGACAGGGGGCACTGAAGCTTTCTTT.

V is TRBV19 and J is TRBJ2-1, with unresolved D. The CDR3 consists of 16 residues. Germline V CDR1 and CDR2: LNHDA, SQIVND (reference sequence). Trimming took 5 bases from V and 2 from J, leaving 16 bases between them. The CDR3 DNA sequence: TGTGCCAGTAGTCGTCAATACTCAAGGACCTACAATGAGCAGTTCTTC. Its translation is CASSRQYSRTYNEQFF.

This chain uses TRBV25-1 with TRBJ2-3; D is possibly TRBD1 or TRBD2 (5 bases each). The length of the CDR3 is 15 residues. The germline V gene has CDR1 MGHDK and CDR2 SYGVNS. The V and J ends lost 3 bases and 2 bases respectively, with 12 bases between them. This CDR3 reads CASSDSGGDTDTQYF. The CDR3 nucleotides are TGTGCCAGCAGTGACAGTGGGGGAGACACAGATACGCAGTATTTT.

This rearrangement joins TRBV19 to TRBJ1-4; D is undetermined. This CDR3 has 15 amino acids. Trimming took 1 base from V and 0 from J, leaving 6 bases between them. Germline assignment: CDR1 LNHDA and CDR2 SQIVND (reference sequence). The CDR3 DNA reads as TGTGCCAGTAGTATAGTGGCAGCAACTAATGAAAAACTGTTTTTT. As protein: CASSIVAATNEKLFF. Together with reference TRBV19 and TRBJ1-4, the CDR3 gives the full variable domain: DGGITQSPKYLFRKEGQNVTLSCEQNLNHDAMYWYRQDPGQGLRLIYYSQIVNDFQKGDIAEGYSVSREKKESFPLTVTSAQKNPTAFYLCASSIVAATNEKLFFGSGTQLSVL.

The CDR3 region is CASSTALGVGRTQYF. The CDR3 DNA reads as TGTGCCAGTAGTACTGCACTTGGGGTCGGTCGGACCCAGTACTTC. The chain links TRBV19 to TRBJ2-5; D is ambiguous. Germline V gives CDR1 LNHDA, CDR2 SQIVND (reference sequence). With 4 bases removed from V and 7 bases from J, the gap between germline ends came to 19 bases. The CDR3 has 15 amino acids.

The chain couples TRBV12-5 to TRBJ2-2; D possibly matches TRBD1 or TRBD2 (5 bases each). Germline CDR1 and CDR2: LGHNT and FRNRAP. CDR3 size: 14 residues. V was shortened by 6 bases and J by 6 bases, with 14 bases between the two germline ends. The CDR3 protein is CASGRGIPPGELFF. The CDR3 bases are TGTGCTAGTGGCCGGGGCATCCCTCCCGGGGAGCTGTTTTTT.

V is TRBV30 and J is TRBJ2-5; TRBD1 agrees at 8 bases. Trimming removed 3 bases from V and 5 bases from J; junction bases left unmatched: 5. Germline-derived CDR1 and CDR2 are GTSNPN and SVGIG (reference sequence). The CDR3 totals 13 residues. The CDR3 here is CAWRARGQETQYF. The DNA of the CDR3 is TGTGCCTGGAGAGCCAGGGGGCAGGAGACCCAGTACTTC.

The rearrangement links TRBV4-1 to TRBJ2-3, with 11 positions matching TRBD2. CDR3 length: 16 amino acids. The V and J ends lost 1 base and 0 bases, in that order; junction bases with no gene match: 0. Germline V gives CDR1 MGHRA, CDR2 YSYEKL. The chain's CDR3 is CASSQGTSGSTDTQYF. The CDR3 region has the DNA TGCGCCAGCAGCCAAGGGACTAGCGGGAGCACAGATACGCAGTATTTT.

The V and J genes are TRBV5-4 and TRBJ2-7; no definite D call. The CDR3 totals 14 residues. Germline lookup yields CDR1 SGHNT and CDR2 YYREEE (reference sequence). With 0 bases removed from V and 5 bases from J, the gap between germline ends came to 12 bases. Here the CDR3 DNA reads TGTGCCAGCAGCTTGGGTCTAACTGAAGACGAGCAGTACTTC. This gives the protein CASSLGLTEDEQYF.

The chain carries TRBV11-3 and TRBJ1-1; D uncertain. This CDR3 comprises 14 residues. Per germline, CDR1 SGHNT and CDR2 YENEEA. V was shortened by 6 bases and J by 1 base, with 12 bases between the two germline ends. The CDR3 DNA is TGTGCCAGCAGGGACGAAATTGGGAACACTGAAGCTTTCTTT. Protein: CASRDEIGNTEAFF.

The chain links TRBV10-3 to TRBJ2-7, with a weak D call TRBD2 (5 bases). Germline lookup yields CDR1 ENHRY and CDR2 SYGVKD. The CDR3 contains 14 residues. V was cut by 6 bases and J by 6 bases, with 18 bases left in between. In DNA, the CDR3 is TGTGCCATCAGCTCTGAAGGGTCTGCGGGCGAGCAGTACTTC. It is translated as CAISSEGSAGEQYF.

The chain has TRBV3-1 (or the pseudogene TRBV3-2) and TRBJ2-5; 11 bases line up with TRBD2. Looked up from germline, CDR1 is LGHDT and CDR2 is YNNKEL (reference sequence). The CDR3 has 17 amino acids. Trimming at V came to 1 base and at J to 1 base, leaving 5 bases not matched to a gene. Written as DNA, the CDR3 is TGTGCCAGCAGCCAAGGGAGACTAGCGGGGACCCAAGAGACCCAGTACTTC. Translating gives CASSQGRLAGTQETQYF.

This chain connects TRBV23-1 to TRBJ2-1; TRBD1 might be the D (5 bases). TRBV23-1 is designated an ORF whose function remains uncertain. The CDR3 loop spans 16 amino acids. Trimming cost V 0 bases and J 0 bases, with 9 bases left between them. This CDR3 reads CASSQSGVYSYNEQFF. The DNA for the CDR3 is TGCGCCAGCAGTCAATCAGGGGTTTACTCCTACAATGAGCAGTTCTTC.

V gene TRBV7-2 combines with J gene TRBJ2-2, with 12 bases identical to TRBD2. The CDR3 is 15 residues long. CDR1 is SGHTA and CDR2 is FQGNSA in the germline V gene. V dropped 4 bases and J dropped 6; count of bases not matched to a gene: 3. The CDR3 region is CASSSRLAGAGELFF. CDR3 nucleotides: TGTGCCAGCAGCTCCAGACTAGCGGGAGCCGGGGAGCTGTTTTTT.

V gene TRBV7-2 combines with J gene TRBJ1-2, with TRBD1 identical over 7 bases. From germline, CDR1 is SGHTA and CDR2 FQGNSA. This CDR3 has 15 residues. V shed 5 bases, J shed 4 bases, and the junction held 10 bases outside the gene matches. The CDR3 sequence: CASSLNDRAIYGYTF. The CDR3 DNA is TGTGCCAGCAGCCTAAACGACAGGGCCATCTATGGCTACACCTTC.

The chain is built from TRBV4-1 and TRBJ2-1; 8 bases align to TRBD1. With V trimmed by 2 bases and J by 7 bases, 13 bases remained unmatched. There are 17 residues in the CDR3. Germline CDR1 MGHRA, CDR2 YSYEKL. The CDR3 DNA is TGCGCCAGCAGCCAACTCCTACGACAGGGGATTCAAAATGAGCAGTTCTTC. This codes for CASSQLLRQGIQNEQFF.

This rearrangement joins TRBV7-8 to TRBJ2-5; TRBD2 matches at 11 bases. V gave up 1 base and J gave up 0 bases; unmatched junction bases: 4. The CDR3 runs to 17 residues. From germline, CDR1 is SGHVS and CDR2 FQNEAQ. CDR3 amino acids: CASSLGLAGGYQETQYF. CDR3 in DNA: TGTGCCAGCAGCTTAGGGCTAGCGGGGGGTTACCAAGAGACCCAGTACTTC.

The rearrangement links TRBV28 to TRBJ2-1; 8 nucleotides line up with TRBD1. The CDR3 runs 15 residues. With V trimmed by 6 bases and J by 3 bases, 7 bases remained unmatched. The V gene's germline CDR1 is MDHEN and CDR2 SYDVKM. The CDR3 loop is CASSPPGQVYNEQFF. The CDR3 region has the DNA TGTGCCAGCAGCCCTCCGGGACAGGTCTACAATGAGCAGTTCTTC.

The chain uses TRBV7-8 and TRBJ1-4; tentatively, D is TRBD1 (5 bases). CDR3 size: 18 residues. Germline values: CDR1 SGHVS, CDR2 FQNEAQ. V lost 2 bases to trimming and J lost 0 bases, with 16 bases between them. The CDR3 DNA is TGTGCCAGCAGCTTAAGAACAACAGGATTTCCAACTAATGAAAAACTGTTTTTT. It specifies CASSLRTTGFPTNEKLFF.

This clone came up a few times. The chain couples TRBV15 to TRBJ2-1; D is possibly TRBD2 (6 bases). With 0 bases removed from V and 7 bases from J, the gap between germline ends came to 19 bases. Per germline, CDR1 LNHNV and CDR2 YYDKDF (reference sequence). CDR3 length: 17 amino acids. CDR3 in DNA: TGTGCCACCAGCAGAGATGTGGGGCCTAGCGTACGAAATGAGCAGTTCTTC. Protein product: CATSRDVGPSVRNEQFF.

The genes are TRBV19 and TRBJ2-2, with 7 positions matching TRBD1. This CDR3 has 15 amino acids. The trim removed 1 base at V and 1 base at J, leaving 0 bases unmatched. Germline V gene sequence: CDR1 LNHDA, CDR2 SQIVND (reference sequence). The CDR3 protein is CASSIGDRNTGELFF. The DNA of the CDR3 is TGTGCCAGTAGTATAGGGGACAGGAACACCGGGGAGCTGTTTTTT.